One sample yielded the 14 T cell receptor beta chains listed below, sequenced in a study of cytomegalovirus exposure and HLA in healthy donors (dated by TCRdb to between 2016 and 2019). Library generation was performed with the immunoSEQ multiplex PCR assay. This is the immuneACCESS table as TCRdb keeps it, with only in-frame sequences that have V and J called. A part of the clones is gone; compared with another copy, unresolved V genes explain less than half, and the rest is unexplained. The sample profile shows 150,000 or so clones; about 86% of them were found once. In total, the top ten clones hold approximately 2.2% of the sample. Source material: PBMCs. The receptors stem from a human donor in good health.

The chain employs TRBV7-3 and TRBJ2-5, with D possibly being TRBD2 (6 bases). Germline V CDR1 and CDR2: SGHTA, FQGTGA. The CDR3 runs 15 residues. Between the trimmed V and J ends, which lost 1 base and 4 bases, there was a span of 13 bases. The CDR3 nucleotides read TGTGCCAGCAGCTTAAGTGGTGGTAGCGGAGAGACCCAGTACTTC. It yields the protein CASSLSGGSGETQYF.

The gene calls are TRBV27 and TRBJ2-1; TRBD2 matches at 7 bases. This CDR3 contains 17 residues. The J segment lost 6 bases and the V segment lost 5 bases, leaving 16 bases of the junction unmatched. CDR1 and CDR2 from the germline V gene are MNHEY and SMNVEV (reference sequence). This CDR3 reads CASSPPYRSGIVNEQFF. In nucleotides, the CDR3 is TGTGCCAGCAGTCCCCCTTATAGGAGCGGGATAGTCAATGAGCAGTTCTTC.

The chain combines TRBV14 with TRBJ2-5, with D tentatively TRBD2 (5 bases). This CDR3 contains 15 residues. Trimming removed 1 base from V and 3 bases from J, with 12 bases in between. Germline V gives CDR1 SGHDN, CDR2 FVKESK. The CDR3 DNA reads TGTGCCAGCAGCCAAGTAAGGCCCGGGGAAGAGACCCAGTACTTC. It codes for CASSQVRPGEETQYF.

The table lists this clone with a few counts. J is TRBJ1-2 and V is TRBV29-1, with TRBD1 as a possible D gene (6 bases). Germline-derived CDR1 and CDR2 are SQVTM and ANQGSEA. The CDR3 covers 11 residues. The V end was cut by 5 bases, the J end by 6 bases, with 10 bases between. The CDR3 loop is CSVRQVDGYTF. The CDR3 nucleotides read TGCAGCGTTAGACAGGTTGATGGCTACACCTTC.

The CDR3 DNA reads TGCGCCAGCAGGCAGGACAGCAGCTCCTACAATGAGCAGTTCTTC. The encoded protein is CASRQDSSSYNEQFF. The chain has TRBV5-1 and TRBJ2-1; a possible D gene is TRBD1 (6 bases). CDR3 size: 15 residues. Germline V CDR1 and CDR2: SGHRS, YFSETQ. Trimming stripped 5 bases from V and 0 bases from J, with 12 bases between.

This clone has only one observation. This chain connects TRBV19 to TRBJ2-7; 7 bases are a match to TRBD2. Germline V lookup: CDR1 LNHDA, CDR2 SQIVND (reference sequence). This CDR3 region has 15 residues. Germline trimming cut 3 bases from V and 0 bases from J; bases unmatched to any gene: 5. CDR3 protein: CASSMASSGSYEQYF. The CDR3 DNA sequence: TGTGCCAGTAGTATGGCATCTAGCGGCTCCTACGAGCAGTACTTC.

This clone was detected once. V is TRBV27 and J is TRBJ1-1, with a possible D match to TRBD1 (5 bases). CDR3 length: 16 residues. The germline gives CDR1 MNHEY, CDR2 SMNVEV (reference sequence). Between the trimmed V and J ends, which lost 5 bases and 1 base, there was a span of 17 bases. The CDR3 sequence: CASSRLAGGRNTEAFF. CDR3 coding DNA: TGTGCCAGCAGTCGATTAGCGGGGGGGAGGAACACTGAAGCTTTCTTT.

The chain links TRBV28 to TRBJ1-1; D is undetermined. Trimming took 8 bases from V and 11 from J, leaving 12 bases between them. The germline V gene has CDR1 MDHEN and CDR2 SYDVKM. This CDR3 has 10 residues. The CDR3, as DNA: TGTGCCAGCGGAGATGTGATGGCTTTCTTT. Translated, it gives CASGDVMAFF.

For this clone: A read error may produce the germline difference seen at one junction end. The V gene is TRBV7-3, the J gene TRBJ2-2, with 10 bases identical to TRBD2. Germline V gene sequence: CDR1 SGHTA, CDR2 FQGTGA. The CDR3 totals 17 residues. CDR3 DNA sequence: TGTGCCAGCACCTTAGGCCCTAGCGGGGGCGGGACCGGGGAGCTGTTTTTT. Translation: CASTLGPSGGGTGELFF. The whole variable domain, filled in from reference TRBV7-3 and TRBJ2-2, reads GAGVSQTPSNKVTEKGKYVELRCDPISGHTALYWYRQSLGQGPEFLIYFQGTGAADDSGLPNDRFFAVRPEGSVSTLKIQRTERGDSAVYLCASTLGPSGGGTGELFFGEGSRLTVL.

V usage is TRBV6-6 and J usage is TRBJ2-1; maybe TRBD2 (5 bases). With 2 bases removed from V and 2 bases from J, the gap between germline ends came to 10 bases. This CDR3 region has 15 residues. Per the germline V gene, CDR1 is MNHNY and CDR2 is SVGAGI (reference sequence). The CDR3 here is CASSYPDYTYNEQFF. CDR3 sequence (DNA): TGTGCCAGCAGTTACCCCGACTACACCTACAATGAGCAGTTCTTC.

The rearrangement links TRBV20-1 to TRBJ1-1; no clear D gene. Trimming removed 3 bases at V and 6 bases at J, with 8 bases between. Germline CDR1 reads DFQATT; CDR2 reads SNEGSKA (reference sequence). The CDR3 runs 11 residues. CDR3 protein: CSASAGAEAFF. CDR3 coding DNA: TGCAGTGCTAGTGCCGGGGCTGAAGCTTTCTTT.

This chain uses TRBV5-4 with TRBJ2-3; 7 bases agree with TRBD2. CDR3 length equals 16 residues. Per the germline V gene, CDR1 is SGHNT and CDR2 is YYREEE (reference sequence). The junction had 13 bases not matched to a gene; V was cut back by 4 bases and J by 5 bases. The CDR3: CASSPGGEGRGDTQYF. The CDR3 DNA reads as TGTGCCAGCAGCCCAGGAGGGGAGGGCCGGGGAGATACGCAGTATTTT.

The chain is built from TRBV27 and TRBJ2-7; weak D call: TRBD1 (6 bases). Germline CDR1 reads MNHEY; CDR2 reads SMNVEV (reference sequence). V lost 6 bases and J 6 bases, leaving 21 bases between the germline ends. This CDR3 is built from 15 residues. The CDR3 DNA is TGTGCCAGCAGGAAACCGGGACACCGAACCTCCGAGCAGTACTTC. Amino acid sequence: CASRKPGHRTSEQYF.

This clone was detected only once. CDR3 in amino acids: CASSFSPTGDNQPQHF. CDR3 bases: TGCGCCAGCAGCTTCAGTCCAACAGGGGACAATCAGCCCCAGCATTTT. This chain joins TRBV4-1 and TRBJ1-5; the match to TRBD1 covers 7 bases. The CDR3 runs 16 residues. Germline V gene data show CDR1 as MGHRA and CDR2 as YSYEKL. The V and J ends lost 5 bases and 3 bases, in that order; junction bases with no gene match: 10.